The 15 T cell receptor beta chains below were found in one sample sequenced in a study of glioma-infiltrating T cells. Amplification of TCR alpha and beta CDR3 regions from RNA used iRepertoire nested multiplex PCR. TCRdb fed the multiplex PCR reads into MiXCR, producing one record per CDR3 protein. The table records over 120,000 distinct CDR3 sequences, 39% of them present only once. Input material: glioma tissue, nonneoplastic brain tissue, or PBMCs (not recorded which). Every receptor here comes from a human donor with low-grade glioma or glioblastoma, undergoing nonglioma brain surgery, or in good health (not recorded which).

The genes are TRBV20-1 and TRBJ1-2, with D hard to call. CDR1 and CDR2 from the germline V gene are DFQATT and SNEGSKA (reference sequence). The V gene lost 5 bases and the J gene lost 1 base, with 11 bases spanning the gap. The CDR3 spans 13 residues. This chain's CDR3 is CSALIDNNYGYTF. CDR3 DNA sequence: TGCAGTGCTTTAATTGACAATAACTATGGCTACACCTTC.

This sequence joins TRBV12-3 or TRBV12-4 and TRBJ2-7; D may correspond to TRBD1 or TRBD2 (5 bases each). With 6 bases removed from V and 6 bases from J, the gap between germline ends came to 24 bases. CDR3 length: 16 amino acids. The CDR3 is CASSPEATGAPGEQYF. The CDR3 coding sequence is TGTGCCAGCAGCCCGGAAGCGACCGGGGCCCCCGGCGAGCAGTACTTC.

The chain combines TRBV7-2 with TRBJ1-5; D unclear. Germline loops: CDR1 SGHTA, CDR2 FQGNSA. V shed 4 bases and J shed 6 bases, with 7 bases lying between them. This CDR3 is built from 12 residues. In DNA form, the CDR3 reads TGTGCCAGCAGCTCCGACATTCAGCCCCAGCATTTT. It yields the protein CASSSDIQPQHF.

This clonotype was picked up many times. The chain joins TRBV5-1 to TRBJ1-1; 8 bases align to TRBD1. This CDR3 is 15 amino acids long. V was pared by 0 bases and J by 0 bases, with 1 base of the junction left unmatched. Germline-derived CDR1 and CDR2 are SGHRS and YFSETQ. CDR3 loop: CASSLAQGVNTEAFF. CDR3 DNA sequence: TGCGCCAGCAGCTTGGCACAGGGGGTGAACACTGAAGCTTTCTTT.

This clonotype has just a few counts. The gene calls are TRBV7-2 and TRBJ2-7; D is unclear. V was pared by 1 base and J by 2 bases, with 12 bases between. Germline CDR1 SGHTA, CDR2 FQGNSA. The CDR3 is made up of 15 amino acids. CDR3: CASSLGAVLPYEQYF. The CDR3 DNA reads TGTGCCAGCAGCTTAGGGGCAGTCCTACCCTACGAGCAGTACTTC.

V gene TRBV5-4 combines with J gene TRBJ2-2; perhaps D is TRBD1 or TRBD2 (5 bases each). The CDR3 has 15 amino acids. CDR1 SGHNT and CDR2 YYREEE come from the germline V gene (reference sequence). V was trimmed by 1 base and J by 6 bases, leaving 13 bases between them. The CDR3 spells CASSLQGLGAGELFF. The DNA of the CDR3 is TGTGCCAGCAGCTTGCAGGGCTTGGGGGCCGGGGAGCTGTTTTTT.

Worth noting for this clonotype: A much larger clone differs from this one at a single base, so this may be a read error. The chain has TRBV6-2 or TRBV6-3 and TRBJ1-6; TRBD1 might be the D (5 bases). CDR3 length: 14 amino acids. V lost 4 bases and J 9 bases, leaving 13 bases between the germline ends. Germline V gene lookup returns CDR1 MNHEY and CDR2 SVGEGT. The DNA for the CDR3 is TGTGCCAGCAGTTTCTCCCAGGGCAGTTCACCCCTCCACTTT. This sequence encodes CASSFSQGSSPLHF.

In regard to this clonotype: It may be a read error: a sequence one base away is much more abundant. It is likely a read error, because the conserved phenylalanine at the end of the CDR3 is missing. V is TRBV6-2 or TRBV6-3 and J is TRBJ2-3; D not certain. CDR3 length: 14 residues. Trimming removed 8 bases at V and 4 bases at J, with 16 bases between. Germline CDR1 reads MNHEY; CDR2 reads SVGEGT. DNA for the CDR3: TGTGCCAGCGGCTCCCAACCAGTTCCAGATACGCAGTATTCT. As protein: CASGSQPVPDTQYS.

This clonotype was seen once. The junction and the germline gene differ at one end; a read error may be behind it. The chain links TRBV10-2 to TRBJ1-2, with a possible D match to TRBD1 (5 bases). Germline-derived CDR1 and CDR2 are WSHSY and SAAADI. This CDR3 has 11 amino acids. The CDR3 reads CATGTALGYTF. As DNA, the CDR3 is TGTGCCACCGGGACGGCTCTTGGCTACACCTTC.

V and J are TRBV20-1 and TRBJ1-5; TRBD1 aligns across 7 bases. The CDR3 is 14 amino acids. Germline V gene sequence: CDR1 DFQATT, CDR2 SNEGSKA (reference sequence). With 4 bases clipped from V and 4 bases from J, the junction kept 7 bases outside the gene matches. CDR3 bases: TGCAGTGCTATTGACAGGGAGGGAAATCAGCCCCAGCATTTT. It is translated as CSAIDREGNQPQHF.

The chain joins TRBV20-1 to TRBJ2-3; D remains unclear. V was trimmed by 5 bases and J by 1 base, leaving 13 bases between them. CDR3 length equals 14 residues. In germline, CDR1 is DFQATT, CDR2 SNEGSKA (reference sequence). Written as DNA, the CDR3 is TGCAGTGCTCCCGTTAGCAGCGGCACAGATACGCAGTATTTT. Protein product: CSAPVSSGTDTQYF.

This rearrangement joins TRBV6-2 or TRBV6-3 to TRBJ1-2; 8 bases line up with TRBD1. J lost 6 bases, V lost 2 bases, and 2 bases had no gene match. This CDR3 has 13 amino acids. CDR1 and CDR2 (germline): MNHEY, SVGEGT. The CDR3 loop reads CASSYLTGDGYTF. The CDR3 DNA is TGTGCCAGCAGTTACCTGACAGGGGATGGCTACACCTTC.

This clonotype was counted between two and nine times. The CDR3 nucleotides are TGCGCCAGCAGCCAAGATCTAAGCGGGAGGGTAGGTGAGCAGTACTTC. Translation gives CASSQDLSGRVGEQYF. The chain combines TRBV4-3 with TRBJ2-7; 10 bases are a match to TRBD2. CDR1 is LGHNA and CDR2 is YSLEER in the germline V gene. This CDR3 comprises 16 residues. V gave up 0 bases and J gave up 7 bases; unmatched junction bases: 9.

This chain uses TRBV15 with TRBJ1-2; no clear D gene. The CDR3 length is 16 residues. V was cut by 0 bases and J by 6 bases, with 17 bases left in between. The germline CDR1 and CDR2 sequences are LNHNV and YYDKDF (reference sequence). CDR3 amino acids: CATSRDFALGDHGYTF. The CDR3 DNA sequence: TGTGCCACCAGCAGAGATTTTGCGTTGGGAGATCATGGCTACACCTTC.

As for this clonotype: This may stem from a read error, because a much larger clone lies one nucleotide away. The CDR3 here is CASRHADYGYTF. The CDR3 DNA sequence: TGTGCCAGCAGGCACGCAGACTATGGCTACACCTTC. V usage is TRBV6-1 and J usage is TRBJ1-2; D call uncertain. This CDR3 contains 12 residues. V was trimmed by 6 bases and J by 3 bases, leaving 8 bases between them. Germline values: CDR1 MNHNS, CDR2 SASEGT.